This T cell receptor (beta chain) was captured by sequencing in a study of T cell repertoires in cytomegalovirus infection. A single record per CDR3 protein comes from TCRdb applying MiXCR to the reads. The data contain about 340,000 distinct CDR3 sequences, 29% of them seen just once; the ten biggest clones take up around 20%. This clonotype was observed a few times. Antigen unknown. Trimming shortened V by 8 bases and J by 7 bases, and 24 bases separated the two germline ends. CDR1 is MDHEN and CDR2 is SYDVKM in the germline V gene. The CDR3 totals 16 residues. This clonotype was sampled from a human donor in good health (CMV status not recorded). Some clones in this sample may be carry-over from other donors' samples. The sample here was cultured PBMCs, taken from culture after CMV antigen stimulation. The rearrangement joins TRBV28 to TRBJ1-5, with D hard to call. In nucleotides, the CDR3 is TGTGCCAGCGGAAAGTTTAAAGGCGCTTTTCGGCAGCCCCAGCATTTT. This codes for CASGKFKGAFRQPQHF.